This T cell receptor beta chain was captured by sequencing in a study of technical replicates of blood from a few donors. This clone was seen only once. The germline V gene has CDR1 SGHDT and CDR2 YYEEEE. V lost 2 bases and J 5 bases, leaving 5 bases between the germline ends. There are 12 residues in the CDR3. The repertoire was sequenced with immunoSEQ multiplex PCR; TCRdb's copy has only in-frame clones and lacks some. The table includes tens of thousands of clones, roughly 97% detected once. The source material was T cells isolated from PBMCs. The V call is TRBV5-6, the J call TRBJ1-5; D remains ambiguous. The clonotype was recovered from a human donor in good health. The CDR3 loop is CASSLTDQPQHF. The CDR3 coding sequence is TGTGCCAGCAGCTTAACAGATCAGCCCCAGCATTTT. Complete variable domain (other parts from reference TRBV5-6 and TRBJ1-5): DAGVTQSPTHLIKTRGQQVTLRCSPKSGHDTVSWYQQALGQGPQFIFQYYEEEERQRGNFPDRFSGHQFPNYSSELNVNALLLGDSALYLCASSLTDQPQHFGDGTRLSIL.